A single sample gave rise to the 11 T cell receptor beta chains below, sequenced in a study of cytomegalovirus exposure and HLA in healthy donors. PCR primers comprised 60 Vbeta and 13 Jbeta primers. Libraries were prepared by immunoSEQ multiplex PCR; TCRdb keeps only in-frame clonotypes and omits some of them. Of about 190,000 clones in the sample, 75% to 80% are singletons; the top ten hold roughly 2.1%. The sequenced sample was PBMCs. These receptors all come from a woman under 40 in good health and CMV-seropositive.

V usage is TRBV6-1 and J usage is TRBJ2-5, with 7 positions matching TRBD1. TRBJ2-7 matches the DNA end more closely, so the J call is doubtful. Germline V gene data show CDR1 as MNHNS and CDR2 as SASEGT. The CDR3 spans 15 residues. The CDR3, as DNA: TGTGCCAGCACCCAAATCGGACAGGTAAAGTACGAGCAGTACTTC. It is translated as CASTQIGQVKYEQYF.

V is TRBV12-5 and J is TRBJ2-2, with a tentative D call TRBD2 (6 bases). This CDR3 has 17 residues. Germline loops: CDR1 LGHNT, CDR2 FRNRAP. The V end lost 1 base, the J end lost 5 bases, and 17 bases lay between the germline ends. This CDR3 is CASGLEVWGDFTGELFF. CDR3 nucleotide sequence: TGTGCTAGTGGTTTGGAGGTTTGGGGGGACTTTACCGGGGAGCTGTTTTTT.

This clone was seen once. The chain carries TRBV6-1 and TRBJ2-1, with D maybe TRBD2 (5 bases). V gave up 10 bases and J gave up 3 bases, with 19 bases separating them. CDR1 is MNHNS, CDR2 SASEGT, per germline. The CDR3 extends over 15 amino acids. Here the CDR3 reads CATSRTDKNYNEQFF. The DNA for the CDR3 is TGTGCCACCAGCCGGACTGATAAAAACTACAATGAGCAGTTCTTC.

The genes are TRBV6-6 and TRBJ1-4, with 8 nucleotides matching TRBD1. The V gene end was trimmed by 4 bases and the J gene end by 11 bases; junction bases not matched to a gene: 12. The CDR3 length is 15 residues. Germline V gene sequence: CDR1 MNHNY, CDR2 SVGAGI (reference sequence). The CDR3 is CASSSGDRMAGKLFF. CDR3 in DNA: TGTGCCAGCAGTTCCGGGGACAGGATGGCCGGGAAACTGTTTTTT.

This sequence joins TRBV14 and TRBJ1-1, with D hard to call. V lost 0 bases, J lost 2 bases, and 10 bases lay in between. Germline assignment: CDR1 SGHDN and CDR2 FVKESK. CDR3 length: 15 residues. The CDR3 reads CASSQDRVLNTEAFF. CDR3 DNA sequence: TGTGCCAGCAGCCAAGACCGGGTACTTAACACTGAAGCTTTCTTT.

This clone has only a few counts. The chain couples TRBV28 to TRBJ2-1; 16 positions match TRBD2. Germline CDR1 MDHEN, CDR2 SYDVKM. The CDR3 extends over 18 amino acids. V dropped 2 bases and J dropped 6; count of bases not matched to a gene: 7. The CDR3 protein is CASSLRGLAGGPRNEQFF. CDR3 DNA: TGTGCCAGCAGTTTAAGGGGACTAGCGGGAGGGCCTCGCAATGAGCAGTTCTTC.

A single count supports this clone. The chain carries TRBV28 and TRBJ2-7; D perhaps matches TRBD2 (6 bases). Between the trimmed V and J ends, which lost 6 bases and 7 bases, there was a span of 16 bases. This CDR3 is 13 amino acids long. Germline CDR1 MDHEN, CDR2 SYDVKM. The CDR3 DNA reads as TGTGCCAGCAGACTACCGGGACTGAGGGAGCAGTACTTC. It encodes CASRLPGLREQYF.

This clone came up once. V is TRBV10-3 and J is TRBJ1-1; 8 nucleotides agree with TRBD1. With 6 bases clipped from V and 4 bases from J, the junction kept 13 bases outside the gene matches. There are 16 residues in the CDR3. The germline gives CDR1 ENHRY, CDR2 SYGVKD. CDR3 DNA: TGTGCCATCAGGGACAGCCGGACAGGGTCGCCCACTGAAGCTTTCTTT. Protein product: CAIRDSRTGSPTEAFF.

This clone has just one count. V usage is TRBV7-2 and J usage is TRBJ2-3; 8 bases fit TRBD2. V gave up 5 bases and J gave up 7 bases; unmatched junction bases: 17. Germline V CDR1 and CDR2: SGHTA, FQGNSA. CDR3 length equals 17 residues. The CDR3 DNA follows: TGTGCCAGCAGCGAGGGGGGCGGGGGGTCGAGGATCCATACGCAGTATTTT. Its translation is CASSEGGGGSRIHTQYF. Full variable domain (rest looked up from reference TRBV7-2 and TRBJ2-3): GAGVSQSPSNKVTEKGKDVELRCDPISGHTALYWYRQSLGQGLEFLIYFQGNSAPDKSGLPSDRFSAERTGGSVSTLTIQRTQQEDSAVYLCASSEGGGGSRIHTQYFGPGTRLTVL.

The rearrangement links TRBV19 to TRBJ2-5, with 9 bases matching TRBD2. Looked up from germline, CDR1 is LNHDA and CDR2 is SQIVND (reference sequence). This CDR3 is 17 amino acids long. V dropped 0 bases and J dropped 2; count of bases not matched to a gene: 7. The CDR3 DNA reads as TGTGCCAGTAGTATAGAAGGAATGGCGGGAGGGCAAGAGACCCAGTACTTC. Protein product: CASSIEGMAGGQETQYF.

The chain carries TRBV4-2 and TRBJ1-1; 7 bases are shared with TRBD1. V lost 4 bases, J lost 1 base, and 6 bases stayed unmatched. Looked up from germline, CDR1 is LGHNA and CDR2 is YNFKEQ. The CDR3 sequence is 15 residues long. DNA of the CDR3: TGTGCCAGCAGCCCCCGGGGACAGCCGAACACTGAAGCTTTCTTT. Translating it yields CASSPRGQPNTEAFF.